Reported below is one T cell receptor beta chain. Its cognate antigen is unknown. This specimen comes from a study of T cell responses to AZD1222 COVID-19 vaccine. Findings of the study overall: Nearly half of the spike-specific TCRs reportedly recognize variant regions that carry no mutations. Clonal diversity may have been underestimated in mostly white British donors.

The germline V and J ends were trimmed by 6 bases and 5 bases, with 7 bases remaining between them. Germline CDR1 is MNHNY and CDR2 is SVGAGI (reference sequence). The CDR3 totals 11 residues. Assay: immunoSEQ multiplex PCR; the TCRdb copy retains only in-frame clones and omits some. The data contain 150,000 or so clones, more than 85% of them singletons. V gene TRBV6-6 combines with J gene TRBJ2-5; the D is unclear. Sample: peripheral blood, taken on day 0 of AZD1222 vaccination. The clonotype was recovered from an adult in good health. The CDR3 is CASRTRETQYF. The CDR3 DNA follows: TGTGCCAGCAGGACGAGGGAGACCCAGTACTTC.